This T cell receptor beta chain was found in a study of blood T cell repertoires in COVID-19. About the study: Some COVID-19 samples were acute and others convalescent; all came from the United States, Italy and Spain. In each case, the material was cDNA or gDNA derived from T cells, B-cell-depleted T cells, or PBMCs.

V was clipped by 4 bases and J by 4 bases; unmatched bases: 12. This CDR3 comprises 16 residues. CDR1 is LGHNA, CDR2 YSLEER, per germline. Source study methods: Nucleated cell counts were estimated from reference gene primer amplification. TCRdb's copy holds only in-frame clones and misses some; the assay was immunoSEQ multiplex PCR. The DNA gave D and trimming, while V, J and clone size come from that table. The sample lists under 130,000 clones; around 81% were seen once. This clone appeared a single time. Sample: peripheral blood. The receptor's source is a man older than 75 with acute or convalescent COVID-19. The rearrangement links TRBV4-3 to TRBJ1-2, with 7 positions matching TRBD1. The CDR3 protein is CASSPQFHPGGYGYTF. In nucleotides, the CDR3 is TGCGCCAGCAGCCCTCAGTTTCATCCAGGGGGCTATGGCTACACCTTC.